The rows below give T cell receptor beta chains drawn from one sample of a study of cytomegalovirus exposure and HLA in healthy donors. The table came from immunoSEQ multiplex PCR; TCRdb's copy has only in-frame clones and leaves some out. Here the sample spans 60,000 to 90,000 clones, 94% being singletons. Sequencing was done on a sample of PBMCs. Source of these receptors: a woman younger than 30 in good health and CMV-seronegative. Both conserved end residues are part of each CDR3. The D gene is left open where the match is weak. Clone size is stated in some rows and not others, as once, few, many or a class when expanded.

clone_size d_call j_call v_call cdr3_nt cdr3_aa
once TRBD1 TRBJ1-1 TRBV30 TGTGCCTGGAGGACCCACAGGGGACGGACTGAAGCTTTCTTT CAWRTHRGRTEAFF
once NA TRBJ2-3 TRBV5-6 TGTGCCAGCAGCTTCTTCCAACAGGGCACAGATACGCAGTATTTT CASSFFQQGTDTQYF
NA TRBD1 TRBJ1-5 TRBV19 TGTGCCAGTAGTCAGAGGGGGCCGAATCAGCCCCAGCATTTT CASSQRGPNQPQHF
NA NA TRBJ1-5 TRBV7-8 TGTGCCAGCAGCTTAGACACAGGGTATAACGGTCAGCCCCAGCATTTT CASSLDTGYNGQPQHF
once NA TRBJ1-1 TRBV11-2 TGTGCCAGCAGCTACGTCAGGGGCCGGGGCACTGAAGCTTTCTTT CASSYVRGRGTEAFF
NA TRBD1 TRBJ2-3 TRBV19 TGTGCCAGTAGTATATTGGGGACAGGCACAGATACGCAGTATTTT CASSILGTGTDTQYF
once TRBD2 TRBJ2-5 TRBV5-1 TGCGCCAGCAGTTTTGCTAGCGGGGGGACGGAGACCCAGTACTTC CASSFASGGTETQYF
once NA TRBJ1-1 TRBV2 TGTGCCGGAAGCAGAGAAAACAGGGCGAACACTGAAGCTTTCTTT CAGSRENRANTEAFF
NA NA TRBJ1-1 TRBV6-1 TGTGCCACCTACCGGGACATCAGGACTGAAGCTTTCTTT CATYRDIRTEAFF
NA NA TRBJ2-5 TRBV7-9 TGTGCCAGCAGCTCACGGACAGCCCCCGCGGGGACCCAGTACTTC CASSSRTAPAGTQYF
NA NA TRBJ2-7 TRBV2 TGTGCCAGCAGGACTGGAGACTACGAGCAGTACTTC CASRTGDYEQYF
NA TRBD1 TRBJ1-2 TRBV18 TGTGCCAGCTCACTGGACAGGCCATCGGGCTACACCTTC CASSLDRPSGYTF
NA TRBD2 TRBJ2-1 TRBV7-9 TGTGCCAGCAGCTCCCGTTTAGCGGGGGGCTCTGGTGAGCAGTTCTTC CASSSRLAGGSGEQFF
NA TRBD2 TRBJ2-1 TRBV19 TGTGCCAGTAGTTCTTTAAGCGGGGTAAGACTCTTC CASSSLSGVRLF
NA TRBD1 TRBJ1-2 TRBV19 TGTGCCAGTAGTATCCGACAGGGTGGAGGCTACACCTTC CASSIRQGGGYTF
once NA TRBJ2-1 TRBV11-2 TGTGCCAGCAGCTTATCCGCGAGCCTATACAATGAGCAGTTCTTC CASSLSASLYNEQFF
NA NA TRBJ2-1 TRBV9 TGTGCCAGCAGCCCCCCAGGGGATCGCTCCTACAATGAGCAGTTCTTC CASSPPGDRSYNEQFF
NA TRBD1 TRBJ1-5 TRBV6-1 TGTGCCAGCAGGGCGACAGGGGCCGCCTCCCCCCAGCATTTT CASRATGAASPQHF
NA NA TRBJ1-2 TRBV7-3 TGTGCCAGCAGCCCGTCCCGGCTGGACTTCTATGGCTACACCTTC CASSPSRLDFYGYTF
NA NA TRBJ1-5 TRBV19 TGTGCCAGTAGTATCAAGGGGCTAGGCATCTTACAGCCCCAGCATTTT CASSIKGLGILQPQHF
NA NA TRBJ1-2 TRBV20-1 TGCAGTGCCAGGGTGTCTATAGGCTACACCTTC CSARVSIGYTF
once TRBD2 TRBJ2-2 TRBV2 TGTGCCAGCAACGCAGCGGGGAACCCGAACACCGGGGAGCTGTTTTTT CASNAAGNPNTGELFF
NA TRBD2 TRBJ2-5 TRBV5-1 TGCGCCAGCAGCTTGCGAGTAGCGGGGAACCAAGAGACCCAGTACTTC CASSLRVAGNQETQYF
once TRBD2 TRBJ2-3 TRBV6-5 TGTGCCAGCAGTTACCCTTCGCGGGGGGATACGCAGTATTTT CASSYPSRGDTQYF
NA TRBD1 TRBJ2-1 TRBV5-1 TGCGCCAGCAGCTTGCCCGGGACAGCGAGGTTCAATGAGCAGTTCTTC CASSLPGTARFNEQFF
NA TRBD1 TRBJ1-4 TRBV7-6 TGTGCCAGCAGCCCCGGGACAGGGGCCGAAAAACTGTTTTTT CASSPGTGAEKLFF
NA NA TRBJ1-2 TRBV19 TGTGCCAGTGCCCAACGTCTGACAGAGCCCTATGGCTACACCTTC CASAQRLTEPYGYTF
once TRBD1 TRBJ1-2 TRBV4-3 TGCGCCAGCAGCCGAGAACAGGGGGCGAGCTATGGCTACACCTTC CASSREQGASYGYTF
NA NA TRBJ2-3 TRBV21-1 TGTGCCAGCACATCTAGCGGGGGGGGCACAGATACGCAGTATTTT CASTSSGGGTDTQYF
NA TRBD1 TRBJ2-7 TRBV27 TGTGCCAGCAGTTTCCGGGACAGGTTATACGAGCAGTACTTC CASSFRDRLYEQYF
NA NA TRBJ1-1 TRBV7-2 TGTGCCAGCAGCTTACAGGGAAAGAACACTGAAGCTTTCTTT CASSLQGKNTEAFF
NA NA TRBJ2-5 TRBV19 TGTGCCAGTAGCCTACAGGGCTACCAAGAGACCCAGTACTTC CASSLQGYQETQYF
NA NA TRBJ2-5 TRBV28 TGTGCCAGCAGTTCGGGAGAGACCCAGTACTTC CASSSGETQYF
once TRBD1 TRBJ1-5 TRBV28 TGTGCCAGCAGTTTACAGGGGGCGCGCAATCAGCCCCAGCATTTT CASSLQGARNQPQHF
once NA TRBJ1-1 TRBV6-6 TGTGCCAGCAGCACTGGGAACACTGAAGCTTTCTTT CASSTGNTEAFF
NA NA TRBJ1-3 TRBV28 TGTGCCAGCAGGGGCGGGGGGTCAGGACGAAACACCATATATTTT CASRGGGSGRNTIYF
NA NA TRBJ1-2 TRBV19 TGTGCCAGTAGTAGGCAGGACTATGGCTACACCTTC CASSRQDYGYTF
NA TRBD1 TRBJ2-4 TRBV10-3 TGTGCCATCACTAGGGACAGGGAAGGCATTCAGTACTTC CAITRDREGIQYF
NA TRBD2 TRBJ2-3 TRBV27 TGTGCCAGCAGTTTATCTGGACTAGCCGGAGTGACGCAGTATTTT CASSLSGLAGVTQYF
once NA TRBJ1-1 TRBV29-1 TGCAGCGTTGAAGGGGTCCAAGGCGGGGAGGCTTTCTTT CSVEGVQGGEAFF
NA TRBD1 TRBJ1-1 TRBV27 TGTGCCAGCAGTAATCCGGGACAGAGATACACTGAAGCTTTCTTT CASSNPGQRYTEAFF
NA TRBD1 TRBJ2-3 TRBV5-4 TGTGCCAGCAGCTTGTTACAGGGGTACGATACGCAGTATTTT CASSLLQGYDTQYF
once NA TRBJ2-2 TRBV10-3 TGTGCCATCAGCGAGATGCACTACACCGGGGAGCTGTTTTTT CAISEMHYTGELFF
once NA TRBJ2-5 TRBV4-1 TGCGCCAGCAGCCAAGCTCCCGGGCGCCTCGTTCCGGGGGAGACCCAGTACTTC CASSQAPGRLVPGETQYF
NA TRBD1 TRBJ1-2 TRBV7-3 TGTGCCAGCAGCTCGACCGGGACAGGGGATGGCTACACCTTC CASSSTGTGDGYTF
NA TRBD1 TRBJ1-2 TRBV15 TGTGCCACCAGCAGAGGGACAGGGGGAAACTATGGCTACACCTTC CATSRGTGGNYGYTF
NA TRBD2 TRBJ2-7 TRBV6-1 TGTGCCAGCAGTGACAGGGCGGGGGATGATGTAACCTACGAGCAGTACTTC CASSDRAGDDVTYEQYF
NA NA TRBJ1-1 TRBV27 TGTGCCAGCCTACCGGGGGGTGGGACTGAAGCTTTCTTT CASLPGGGTEAFF
NA NA TRBJ2-5 TRBV6-5 TGTGCCAGCAGTTACTCGCAGACGGGGACCCAGTACTTC CASSYSQTGTQYF
NA NA TRBJ2-7 TRBV2 TGTGCCAGCAGTAAATGGGGCTCTTACGAGCAGTACTTC CASSKWGSYEQYF
NA NA TRBJ2-7 TRBV19 TGTGCCAGTATGGACAGAACCTACGAGCAGTACTTC CASMDRTYEQYF
NA TRBD2 TRBJ2-2 TRBV6-1 TGTGCCATCACCAAAGCGGGGGGACGGGACGGGGAGCTGTTTTTT CAITKAGGRDGELFF
NA NA TRBJ2-7 TRBV11-2 TGTGCCAGCAGTCCAACCCCGGGCGGGGAGGCCACACAGCAGTACTTC CASSPTPGGEATQQYF
once NA TRBJ2-3 TRBV28 TGTGCCAGCACCAACACCTTTCGAGGGGGACCTAGCACAGATACGCAGTATTTT CASTNTFRGGPSTDTQYF
NA NA TRBJ2-1 TRBV14 TGTGCCAGCAGCCCCGGCGGAACTAGAATCCACAATGAGCAGTTCTTC CASSPGGTRIHNEQFF
NA NA TRBJ2-1 TRBV11-2 TGTGCCAGCAGCTTAGAGCGAGGGGGGGGGTTCAATGAGCAGTTCTTC CASSLERGGGFNEQFF
NA TRBD1 TRBJ1-6 TRBV27 TGTGCCAGCAGTCCGTCGACAGGGGGAGGTTCACCCCTCCACTTT CASSPSTGGGSPLHF